Listed here are 21 T cell receptor beta chains from one sample, sequenced in a study of OX40 agonist ivuxolimab in advanced cancers. Receptors were amplified or captured by the immunoSEQ multiplex PCR assay. TCRdb limited this immuneACCESS table to in-frame rearrangements with V and J called. A share of clones is missing; checked studies link under half to unresolved V genes, and the rest is unexplained. The sample table lists more than 50,000 clones, 87% of them with a count of one. Roughly 2% of the sample comes from the top ten. Sequencing was performed on CD4+ or CD8+ T cells sorted from blood, taken in a trial of the OX40 agonist ivuxolimab. Receptors were obtained from an adult with an advanced solid tumor such as melanoma, head and neck, liver or kidney cancer.

The J gene is TRBJ2-1, the V gene TRBV6-4; TRBD2 agrees at 9 bases. The CDR3 totals 15 residues. CDR1 and CDR2 from the germline V gene are MRHNA and SNTAGT. The junction had 7 bases not matched to a gene; V was cut back by 4 bases and J by 6 bases. In DNA, the CDR3 is TGTGCCAGCAGTGTTTCTGGACTAGCGAGCAATGAGCAGTTCTTC. Residues: CASSVSGLASNEQFF.

The J gene is TRBJ2-1, the V gene TRBV5-4; 9 positions match TRBD2. Unmatched junction bases numbered 8, after V lost 4 bases and J lost 6 bases. The germline V gene has CDR1 SGHNT and CDR2 YYREEE (reference sequence). The CDR3 has 15 amino acids. The CDR3, as DNA: TGTGCCAGCAGCGTGGGAGCGGGGGGAATCAATGAGCAGTTCTTC. Amino acid sequence: CASSVGAGGINEQFF.

This chain connects TRBV28 to TRBJ1-6, with 7 bases fitting TRBD1. J gave up 1 base and V 4 bases, and 10 bases lay outside the gene matches. The CDR3 covers 18 residues. Germline V gives CDR1 MDHEN, CDR2 SYDVKM. The DNA for the CDR3 is TGTGCCAGCAGTTCCCCAGGGGGGCGCGGGTCCTATAATTCACCCCTCCACTTT. It codes for CASSSPGGRGSYNSPLHF.

A word on this clone: The junction departs from germline at one end; a sequencing error may be responsible. The chain is built from TRBV2 and TRBJ1-2; TRBD1 matches at 10 bases. The germline V gene encodes CDR1 SNHLY and CDR2 FYNNEI. CDR3 length: 13 residues. CDR3 sequence reads: CTSSGTGEGGYTF. The CDR3 region has the DNA TGTACCAGCAGTGGGACAGGGGAAGGTGGCTACACCTTC.

The chain recombines TRBV5-1 with TRBJ2-5, with D unclear. The V gene lost 3 bases and the J gene lost 0 bases, with 12 bases spanning the gap. The CDR3 covers 15 residues. The germline V gene has CDR1 SGHRS and CDR2 YFSETQ. CDR3 sequence reads: CASSSSAGDQETQYF. The CDR3 DNA reads as TGCGCCAGCAGCTCGTCAGCCGGAGACCAAGAGACCCAGTACTTC.

This clone was found once. This rearrangement joins TRBV30 to TRBJ1-1, with TRBD1 as a possible D gene (5 bases). The CDR3 is 11 residues long. Trimming shortened V by 0 bases and J by 10 bases, and 9 bases separated the two germline ends. Germline-derived CDR1 and CDR2 are GTSNPN and SVGIG (reference sequence). This chain's CDR3 is CAWSVLGGAFF. Written as DNA, the CDR3 is TGTGCCTGGAGTGTACTGGGGGGAGCTTTCTTT.

The chain links TRBV7-6 to TRBJ2-3; TRBD2 aligns across 11 bases. Germline CDR1 SGHVS, CDR2 FNYEAQ. V dropped 4 bases and J dropped 5; count of bases not matched to a gene: 2. The CDR3 totals 14 residues. The CDR3 nucleotides are TGTGCCAGCAGCTACGGACTAGCGGGAGATACGCAGTATTTT. Translating gives CASSYGLAGDTQYF.

This clone has only a few counts. The chain joins TRBV6-4 to TRBJ1-1, with a weak D call TRBD1 (6 bases). Trimming shortened V by 8 bases and J by 5 bases, and 21 bases separated the two germline ends. The CDR3 totals 15 residues. The germline V gene encodes CDR1 MRHNA and CDR2 SNTAGT. The CDR3 reads CASRPTSTGNTEAFF. The CDR3 nucleotides are TGTGCCAGCCGACCCACTTCTACAGGGAATACTGAAGCTTTCTTT.

CDR3 DNA sequence: TGTGCCAGCAGTCAGGACAGCCAACGAGGGACCCAGTACTTC. Encoded protein: CASSQDSQRGTQYF. V usage is TRBV6-6 and J usage is TRBJ2-5; weak D call: TRBD1 (6 bases). CDR1 is MNHNY, CDR2 SVGAGI, per germline (reference sequence). The germline V and J ends were trimmed by 5 bases and 7 bases, with 17 bases remaining between them. The CDR3 runs 14 residues.

The chain uses TRBV10-1 and TRBJ2-1; no firm D call. This CDR3 contains 17 residues. In germline, CDR1 is WNHNN, CDR2 SYGVQD (reference sequence). Trimming removed 2 bases from V and 6 bases from J, with 20 bases in between. The CDR3 DNA reads as TGCGCCAGCAGTGAGATCTGGCTGAGAGCTGGTCGCAATGAGCAGTTCTTC. Translation: CASSEIWLRAGRNEQFF.

V usage is TRBV6-5 and J usage is TRBJ1-1; D not certain. Trimming pared 4 bases from V and 6 bases from J, leaving 18 bases between. The CDR3 is 15 amino acids. Germline values: CDR1 MNHEY, CDR2 SVGAGI. The CDR3: CASSFPGGGRAEAFF. DNA for the CDR3: TGTGCCAGCAGTTTTCCAGGTGGAGGGCGGGCTGAAGCTTTCTTT.

DNA for the CDR3: TGTGCCAGCAGTACAGGGAAAGGCGAGCAGTACTTC. This codes for CASSTGKGEQYF. The chain joins TRBV2 to TRBJ2-7; D is perhaps TRBD1 (6 bases). This CDR3 contains 12 residues. Germline loops: CDR1 SNHLY, CDR2 FYNNEI. V lost 5 bases and J 6 bases, leaving 11 bases between the germline ends.

This clone has only one observation. The chain combines TRBV28 with TRBJ2-3; TRBD2 aligns across 12 bases. The CDR3 is 18 amino acids. The V segment lost 2 bases and the J segment 2 bases; nucleotides outside the gene matches: 8. CDR1 and CDR2 from the germline V gene are MDHEN and SYDVKM. This chain's CDR3 is CASSLLTSGGRVTDTQYF. Here the CDR3 DNA reads TGTGCCAGCAGTTTACTAACTAGCGGGGGGAGAGTCACAGATACGCAGTATTTT.

This sequence joins TRBV4-1 and TRBJ2-5, with 8 bases aligning to TRBD1. Germline V gene data show CDR1 as MGHRA and CDR2 as YSYEKL. V lost 0 bases, J lost 10 bases, and 10 bases stayed unmatched. The CDR3 contains 15 residues. CDR3 in DNA: TGCGCCAGCAGCCAAGATCATGGACAGGGTCCGGTCCAGTACTTC. It specifies CASSQDHGQGPVQYF.

This chain links TRBV16 with TRBJ2-1; TRBD1 might be the D (6 bases). With 0 bases removed from V and 3 bases from J, the gap between germline ends came to 15 bases. There are 17 residues in the CDR3. Germline loops: CDR1 KGHSY, CDR2 FQNENV. The CDR3 DNA reads TGTGCCAGCAGCCAATCGTCGAAAGCACAGGGCTACAATGAGCAGTTCTTC. The encoded protein is CASSQSSKAQGYNEQFF. Combining the CDR3 with reference TRBV16 and TRBJ2-1 gives the whole variable domain GEEVAQTPKHLVRGEGQKAKLYCAPIKGHSYVFWYQQVLKNEFKFLISFQNENVFDETGMPKERFSAKCLPNSPCSLEIQATKLEDSAVYFCASSQSSKAQGYNEQFFGPGTRLTVL.

The V and J genes are TRBV18 and TRBJ1-1; no definite D call. The CDR3 consists of 11 residues. CDR1 is KGHSH and CDR2 is LQKENI in the germline V gene. The V end was cut by 5 bases, the J end by 7 bases, with 8 bases between. CDR3 region: CASSSLSEAFF. Written as DNA, the CDR3 is TGTGCCAGCTCAAGTCTTAGTGAAGCTTTCTTT. The full variable domain, with the rest looked up from reference TRBV18 and TRBJ1-1, is NAGVMQNPRHLVRRRGQEARLRCSPMKGHSHVYWYRQLPEEGLKFMVYLQKENIIDESGMPKERFSAEFPKEGPSILRIQQVVRGDSAAYFCASSSLSEAFFGQGTRLTVV.

The chain recombines TRBV15 with TRBJ2-2, with TRBD1 identical over 7 bases. Germline CDR1 is LNHNV and CDR2 is YYDKDF (reference sequence). The trim removed 5 bases at V and 8 bases at J, leaving 14 bases unmatched. The CDR3 length is 16 residues. Written as DNA, the CDR3 is TGTGCCACCAGCCGTACGCTGGGACAGACAACAGGGGAGCTGTTTTTT. As protein: CATSRTLGQTTGELFF.

The chain has TRBV7-2 and TRBJ2-3; the D is unclear. V was pared by 8 bases and J by 2 bases, with 5 bases between. The length of the CDR3 is 11 residues. Germline V gene sequence: CDR1 SGHTA, CDR2 FQGNSA. Written as DNA, the CDR3 is TGTGCCAGCTCTGACACAGATACGCAGTATTTT. Translating gives CASSDTDTQYF.

This rearrangement joins TRBV9 to TRBJ2-5; 9 nucleotides align to TRBD2. Germline V gene sequence: CDR1 SGDLS, CDR2 YYNGEE. The trim removed 0 bases at V and 5 bases at J, leaving 11 bases unmatched. The CDR3 loop spans 17 amino acids. The CDR3 nucleotides read TGTGCCAGCAGCGTAGGTGGAAGTAGCGGGAGACAGGAGACCCAGTACTTC. Protein sequence: CASSVGGSSGRQETQYF.

This clone was detected once. The chain recombines TRBV11-3 with TRBJ1-1, with D unclear. Germline CDR1 reads SGHNT; CDR2 reads YENEEA. The CDR3 loop spans 13 amino acids. V lost 6 bases and J 1 base, leaving 9 bases between the germline ends. The CDR3 DNA reads as TGTGCCAGCAGTTATACCCAGAACACTGAAGCTTTCTTT. Protein product: CASSYTQNTEAFF.

The V call is TRBV25-1, the J call TRBJ2-2; weak D call: TRBD1 (6 bases). This CDR3 has 17 residues. CDR1 is MGHDK and CDR2 is SYGVNS in the germline V gene. The V and J ends lost 4 bases and 4 bases respectively, with 19 bases between them. The CDR3 DNA reads as TGTGCCAGCAGTGTCACGGACAGCTTCTATACCACCGGGGAGCTGTTTTTT. Its translation: CASSVTDSFYTTGELFF.